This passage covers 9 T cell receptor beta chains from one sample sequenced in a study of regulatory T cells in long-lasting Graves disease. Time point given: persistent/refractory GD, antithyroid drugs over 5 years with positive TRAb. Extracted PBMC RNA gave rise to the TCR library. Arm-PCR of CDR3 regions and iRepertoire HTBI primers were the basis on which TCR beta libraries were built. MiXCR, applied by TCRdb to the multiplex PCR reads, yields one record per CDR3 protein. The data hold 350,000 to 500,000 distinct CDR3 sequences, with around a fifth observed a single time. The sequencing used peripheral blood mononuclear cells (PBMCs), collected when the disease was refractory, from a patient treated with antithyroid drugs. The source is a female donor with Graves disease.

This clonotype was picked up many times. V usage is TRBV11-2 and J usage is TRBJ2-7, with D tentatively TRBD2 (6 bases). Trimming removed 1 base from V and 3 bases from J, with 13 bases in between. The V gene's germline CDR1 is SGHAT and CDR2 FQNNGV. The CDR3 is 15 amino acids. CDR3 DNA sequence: TGTGCCAGCAGCTTAGGATGGGGGGAAGGCTACGAGCAGTACTTC. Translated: CASSLGWGEGYEQYF.

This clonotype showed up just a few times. This CDR3 reads CAWMWFEPHSGANVLTF. The CDR3 region has the DNA TGTGCCTGGATGTGGTTTGAGCCTCACTCTGGGGCCAACGTCCTGACTTTC. The V call is TRBV30, the J call TRBJ2-6, with D unclear. Deletions cut 4 bases from V and 0 bases from J, with 16 bases between. This CDR3 is 17 amino acids long. Germline loops: CDR1 GTSNPN, CDR2 SVGIG (reference sequence). The whole variable domain, filled in from reference TRBV30 and TRBJ2-6, reads SQTIHQWPATLVQPVGSPLSLECTVEGTSNPNLYWYRQAAGRGLQLLFYSVGIGQISSEVPQNLSASRPQDRQFILSSKKLLLSDSGFYLCAWMWFEPHSGANVLTFGAGSRLTVL.

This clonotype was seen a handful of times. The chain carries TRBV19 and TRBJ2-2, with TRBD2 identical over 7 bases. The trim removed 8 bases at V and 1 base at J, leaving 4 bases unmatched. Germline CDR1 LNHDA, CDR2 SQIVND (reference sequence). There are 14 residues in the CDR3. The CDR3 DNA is TGTGCCAGTGGGCCTAGCGGGAACACCGGGGAGCTGTTTTTT. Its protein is CASGPSGNTGELFF.

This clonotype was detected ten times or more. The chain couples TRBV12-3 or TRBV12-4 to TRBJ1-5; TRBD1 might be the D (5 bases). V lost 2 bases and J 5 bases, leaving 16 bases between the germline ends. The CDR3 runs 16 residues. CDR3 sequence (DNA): TGTGCCAGCAGTTTACGTGCCGGGACGGGACATCAGCCCCAGCATTTT. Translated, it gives CASSLRAGTGHQPQHF.

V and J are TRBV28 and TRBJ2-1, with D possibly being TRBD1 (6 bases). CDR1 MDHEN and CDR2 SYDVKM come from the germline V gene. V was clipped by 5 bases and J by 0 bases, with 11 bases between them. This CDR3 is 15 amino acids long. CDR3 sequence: CASSLRDTSYNEQFF. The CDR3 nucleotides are TGTGCCAGCAGTCTACGGGACACCTCCTACAATGAGCAGTTCTTC.

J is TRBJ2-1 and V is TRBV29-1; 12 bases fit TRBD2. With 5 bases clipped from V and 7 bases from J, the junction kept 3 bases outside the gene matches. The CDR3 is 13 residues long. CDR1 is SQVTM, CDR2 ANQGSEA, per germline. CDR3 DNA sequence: TGCAGCGTTCCCGGACTAGCGGGAAATGAGCAGTTCTTC. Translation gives CSVPGLAGNEQFF.

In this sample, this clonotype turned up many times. As DNA, the CDR3 is TGTGCCAGCAGTTTGAAACAGGGGGACACTGAAGCTTTCTTT. This sequence encodes CASSLKQGDTEAFF. The chain uses TRBV12-3 or TRBV12-4 and TRBJ1-1; 8 nucleotides align to TRBD1. The CDR3 totals 14 residues. After removal of 3 bases from V and 3 bases from J, the junction contained 3 bases not matched to a gene.

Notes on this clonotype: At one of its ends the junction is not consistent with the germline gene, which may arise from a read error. CDR3 sequence (DNA): TGTGCTAGTAGTTTGGAGGGACTAGCGGGAGTTCCAATCTACGAGCAGTACTTC. Translating it yields CASSLEGLAGVPIYEQYF. The chain couples TRBV12-5 to TRBJ2-7; 14 nucleotides agree with TRBD2. Germline V gene data show CDR1 as LGHNT and CDR2 as FRNRAP. CDR3 length equals 18 residues. Filled out from reference TRBV12-5 and TRBJ2-7, the complete variable domain reads DARVTQTPRHKVTEMGQEVTMRCQPILGHNTVFWYRQTMMQGLELLAYFRNRAPLDDSGMPKDRFSAEMPDATLATLKIQPSEPRDSAVYFCASSLEGLAGVPIYEQYFGPGTRLTVT.

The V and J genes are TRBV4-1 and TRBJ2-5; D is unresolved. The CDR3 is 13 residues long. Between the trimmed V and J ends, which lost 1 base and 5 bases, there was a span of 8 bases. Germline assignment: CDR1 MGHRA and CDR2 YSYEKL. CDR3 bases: TGCGCCAGCAGCCAAGCTCCCGGGGAGACCCAGTACTTC. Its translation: CASSQAPGETQYF.